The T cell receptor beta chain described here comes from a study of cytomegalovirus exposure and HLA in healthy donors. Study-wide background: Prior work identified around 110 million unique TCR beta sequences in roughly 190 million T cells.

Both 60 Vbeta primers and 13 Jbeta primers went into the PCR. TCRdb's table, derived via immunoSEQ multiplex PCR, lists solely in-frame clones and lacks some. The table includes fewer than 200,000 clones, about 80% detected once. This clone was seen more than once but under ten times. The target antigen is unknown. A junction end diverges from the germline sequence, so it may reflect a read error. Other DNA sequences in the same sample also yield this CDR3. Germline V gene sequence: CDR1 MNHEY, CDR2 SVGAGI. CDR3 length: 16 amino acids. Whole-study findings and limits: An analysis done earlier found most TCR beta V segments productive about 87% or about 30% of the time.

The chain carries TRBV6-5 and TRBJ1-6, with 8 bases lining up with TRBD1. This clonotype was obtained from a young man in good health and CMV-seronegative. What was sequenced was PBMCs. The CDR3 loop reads CASSFRTGPYNSPLHF. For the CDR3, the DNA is TGTGCCAGCAGTTTTCGGACAGGGCCCTATAATTCCCCCCTCCACTTT.